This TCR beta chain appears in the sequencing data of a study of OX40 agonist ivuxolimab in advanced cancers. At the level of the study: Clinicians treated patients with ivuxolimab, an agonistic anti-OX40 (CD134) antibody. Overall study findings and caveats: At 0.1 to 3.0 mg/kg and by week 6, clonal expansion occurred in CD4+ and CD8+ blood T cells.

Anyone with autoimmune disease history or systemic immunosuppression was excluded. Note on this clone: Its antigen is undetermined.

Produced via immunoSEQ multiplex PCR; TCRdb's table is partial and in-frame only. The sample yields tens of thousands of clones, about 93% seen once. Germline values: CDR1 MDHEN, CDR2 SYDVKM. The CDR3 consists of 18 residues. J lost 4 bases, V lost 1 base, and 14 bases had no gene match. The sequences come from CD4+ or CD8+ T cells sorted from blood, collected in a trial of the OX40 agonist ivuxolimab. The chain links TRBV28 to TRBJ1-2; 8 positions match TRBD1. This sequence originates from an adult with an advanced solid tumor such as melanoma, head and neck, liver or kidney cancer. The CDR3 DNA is TGTGCCAGCAGTTTATCTCTGATGGCAGGGGGCCACCTCTATGGCTACACCTTC. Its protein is CASSLSLMAGGHLYGYTF.